The rows below give T cell receptor beta chains drawn from one sample of a study of T cell responses to AZD1222 COVID-19 vaccine. The data were produced by immunoSEQ multiplex PCR, yet TCRdb's version contains in-frame clones alone and is incomplete. The data hold 60,000 to 70,000 clones, with roughly four fifths observed a single time. The material was peripheral blood, obtained on day 0 of AZD1222 vaccination. All receptors derive from an adult in good health. CDR3s include the opening cysteine and the closing phenylalanine or tryptophan. Size values are once, few and many counts, or a class for expanded clones, and some rows have none.

clone_size	v_call	j_call	cdr3_aa
-	TRBV4-2	TRBJ1-1	CASSQALTDLNTEAFF
-	TRBV5-4	TRBJ1-4	CASSATGAGDEKLFF
-	TRBV24-1	TRBJ1-4	CATSDWCGTGNLKGTNEKLFF
-	TRBV5-1	TRBJ2-1	CASSPASGVRDEQFF
once	TRBV6-1	TRBJ1-3	CASSDAGNGNTIYF
-	TRBV7-2	TRBJ2-7	CASSSSDRAKRDEQYF
once	TRBV7-3	TRBJ1-6	CASSLVGTGGLGGSPLHF
-	TRBV5-4	TRBJ1-1	CASSSDGNTEAFF
-	TRBV9	TRBJ1-2	CASSVGRGANYGYTF
-	TRBV19	TRBJ1-5	CASSIGPGSNQPQHF
-	TRBV14	TRBJ1-1	CASSQAWGAEAFF
-	TRBV9	TRBJ1-2	CASSEPFRGGGYTF
few	TRBV27	TRBJ1-1	CASSLRQANTEAFF
-	TRBV5-1	TRBJ2-3	CASSRPGTDTQYF
-	TRBV5-1	TRBJ1-2	CASRQEGGYTF
few	TRBV6-6	TRBJ2-7	CASSTGGDEQYF
few	TRBV2	TRBJ1-1	CASSAPQGVSNTEAFF
-	TRBV6-6	TRBJ2-1	CATRTSTYNEQFF
-	TRBV4-3	TRBJ1-6	CASSQNRGGSLHF
-	TRBV28	TRBJ1-2	CASREEGSLNYGYTF
-	TRBV6-5	TRBJ2-7	CASSLGDITYEQYF
-	TRBV5-6	TRBJ2-3	CASSPGTVTDTQYF
few	TRBV9	TRBJ2-5	CASSVVQGGQETQYF
-	TRBV5-4	TRBJ1-5	CASNSSGGERNQPQHF
once	TRBV29-1	TRBJ1-1	CSAMANTEAFF
-	TRBV3-1/TRBV3-2	TRBJ2-7	CASSQPGYPYEQYF
once	TRBV7-2	TRBJ2-1	CASSKDGQASYNEQFF
-	TRBV5-4	TRBJ2-3	CASSSRTGGLTDTQYF
-	TRBV7-2	TRBJ2-7	CASSLAGGKSYEQYF
-	TRBV19	TRBJ1-2	CASSMGQGANYGYTF
-	TRBV20-1	TRBJ1-2	CRCTGTDGYTF
-	TRBV6-1	TRBJ2-3	CASSVGVSSGGSYTDTQYF
-	TRBV27	TRBJ1-3	CASRQQGKGWDTIYF
-	TRBV5-4	TRBJ1-2	CASSLGGRGQNYGYTF
-	TRBV6-5	TRBJ2-7	CASSYDGGQLEQYF
-	TRBV18	TRBJ2-4	CASSPDRGQDIQYF
-	TRBV6-1	TRBJ1-2	CASSEGGSWGYTF
-	TRBV28	TRBJ1-5	CASRTTGTKGQPQHF
-	TRBV25-1	TRBJ1-4	CASSESLPTGPNEKLFF
-	TRBV3-1/TRBV3-2	TRBJ2-3	CASSQDETGPRGDTQYF
-	TRBV9	TRBJ2-7	CASSERPTVFSYEQYF
-	TRBV4-2	TRBJ2-5	CASSKRGDQETQYF
-	TRBV13	TRBJ1-1	CASSQRPATEAFF
-	TRBV19	TRBJ2-3	CASSIVTDQDTQYF
-	TRBV7-2	TRBJ1-4	CASSLGGTGGGKKLFF